The 18 T cell receptor beta chains listed next were all sequenced from one sample in a study of vaccination effects on CD4 cells after COVID-19. Method: immunoSEQ multiplex PCR; TCRdb's copy keeps in-frame clones and lacks some. The sample consists of around 40,000 clones, around 63% of them appearing once. The culture ran for about 10 days, and then CD4+ T cells were isolated. No cognate antigen is known for these TCRs. The sample was CD4+ T cells from PBMCs cultured without peptide, taken before COVID-19 vaccination. The receptors derive from a human donor who received a COVID-19 vaccine.

This chain joins TRBV5-1 and TRBJ2-1, with 9 positions matching TRBD1. The CDR3 covers 15 residues. Unmatched junction bases numbered 11, after V lost 4 bases and J lost 9 bases. Per germline, CDR1 SGHRS and CDR2 YFSETQ. This chain's CDR3 is CASSPLTGGWVEQFF. Written as DNA, the CDR3 is TGCGCCAGCAGCCCTTTGACAGGGGGTTGGGTTGAGCAGTTCTTC.

This rearrangement joins TRBV7-9 to TRBJ2-7; 8 bases align to TRBD2. CDR1 is SEHNR and CDR2 is FQNEAQ in the germline V gene (reference sequence). The CDR3 runs to 14 residues. V gave up 5 bases and J gave up 6 bases; unmatched junction bases: 9. CDR3: CASSTAGGRSEQYF. In nucleotides, the CDR3 is TGTGCCAGCAGCACGGCGGGGGGTCGGTCCGAGCAGTACTTC. The entire variable domain, with the rest obtained from reference TRBV7-9 and TRBJ2-7, is as follows: DTGVSQNPRHKITKRGQNVTFRCDPISEHNRLYWYRQTLGQGPEFLTYFQNEAQLEKSRLLSDRFSAERPKGSFSTLEIQRTEQGDSAMYLCASSTAGGRSEQYFGPGTRLTVT.

This clone was seen only a few times. The CDR3 DNA follows: TGCGCCAGCAGCCAACCGACAGGGTCCCACGAGCAGTACTTC. Translated: CASSQPTGSHEQYF. The chain links TRBV4-1 to TRBJ2-7, with TRBD1 identical over 7 bases. This CDR3 has 14 amino acids. V shed 2 bases, J shed 5 bases, and the junction held 6 bases outside the gene matches. The germline V gene has CDR1 MGHRA and CDR2 YSYEKL.

The rearrangement joins TRBV6-5 to TRBJ2-7; no clear D gene. V lost 5 bases and J 4 bases, leaving 12 bases between the germline ends. The V gene's germline CDR1 is MNHEY and CDR2 SVGAGI. CDR3 length equals 13 residues. This chain's CDR3 is CASSPLRQYEQYF. The CDR3 nucleotides are TGTGCCAGCAGTCCGCTCCGGCAATACGAGCAGTACTTC.

This clone showed up just once. The rearrangement joins TRBV6-5 to TRBJ2-5; D not certain. Trimming took off 7 bases at V and 4 bases at J, with 10 bases between the two ends. The CDR3 has 12 residues. Germline V lookup: CDR1 MNHEY, CDR2 SVGAGI. CDR3 bases: TGTGCCAGCATATCGGATGGAGAGACCCAGTACTTC. Protein sequence: CASISDGETQYF.

The gene calls are TRBV11-2 and TRBJ1-3, with D uncertain. V lost 5 bases and J lost 0, with 8 bases in between. This CDR3 has 14 residues. Germline lookup yields CDR1 SGHAT and CDR2 FQNNGV. Here the CDR3 reads CASSTGSSGNTIYF. The CDR3 bases are TGTGCCAGCAGCACCGGGAGCTCTGGAAACACCATATATTTT.

The rearrangement uses TRBV10-3 and TRBJ2-6; D not certain. The germline CDR1 and CDR2 sequences are ENHRY and SYGVKD. V gave up 3 bases and J gave up 0 bases, with 3 bases separating them. This CDR3 has 14 residues. The CDR3 reads CAISDPSGANVLTF. The CDR3 DNA reads TGTGCCATCAGTGATCCCTCTGGGGCCAACGTCCTGACTTTC.

CDR3 DNA sequence: TGTGCCAGCAGCCCTGTGCTGAAGGGGGGCTACACCTTC. Protein sequence: CASSPVLKGGYTF. The rearrangement links TRBV3-1 (or the pseudogene TRBV3-2) to TRBJ1-2, with D tentatively TRBD1 (5 bases). The CDR3 contains 13 residues. Germline CDR1 is LGHDT and CDR2 is YNNKEL (reference sequence). V lost 4 bases to trimming and J lost 8 bases, with 14 bases between them.

V gene TRBV4-1 combines with J gene TRBJ2-4, with 7 positions matching TRBD2. Trimming cost V 1 base and J 1 base; bases outside gene matches: 7. Germline V gene lookup returns CDR1 MGHRA and CDR2 YSYEKL. The CDR3 spans 17 residues. CDR3 nucleotide sequence: TGCGCCAGCAGCCAAGGTAGGGCCGGGAGGGCCAAAAACATTCAGTACTTC. Its protein is CASSQGRAGRAKNIQYF.

The chain employs TRBV5-1 and TRBJ1-3; D might be TRBD1 (5 bases). This CDR3 has 16 amino acids. Germline V gene lookup returns CDR1 SGHRS and CDR2 YFSETQ. Trimming pared 2 bases from V and 0 bases from J, leaving 12 bases between. CDR3 amino acids: CASSLEGMSSGNTIYF. The CDR3, as DNA: TGCGCCAGCAGCTTAGAGGGGATGAGCTCTGGAAACACCATATATTTT.

The CDR3 DNA is TGTGCCACCAGTGATTCGGGCAGGGTCATCTACAATGAGCAGTTCTTC. Translating it yields CATSDSGRVIYNEQFF. The chain joins TRBV24-1 to TRBJ2-1; D may be TRBD1 (5 bases). The V and J ends lost 2 bases and 3 bases respectively, with 13 bases between them. The CDR3 is 16 residues long. Germline CDR1 and CDR2: KGHDR and SFDVKD.

In DNA, the CDR3 is TGTGCCAGCAGCTTAAGGGACACCCGATACGAGCAGTACTTC. This sequence encodes CASSLRDTRYEQYF. The chain employs TRBV13 and TRBJ2-7; D might be TRBD1 (6 bases). This CDR3 has 14 residues. CDR1 and CDR2 (germline): PRHDT, FYEKMQ (reference sequence). Trimming stripped 2 bases from V and 4 bases from J, with 12 bases between.

The V call is TRBV10-2, the J call TRBJ2-7; D might be TRBD2 (5 bases). Per the germline V gene, CDR1 is WSHSY and CDR2 is SAAADI. Trimming cost V 5 bases and J 0 bases, with 11 bases left between them. This CDR3 region has 14 residues. The chain's CDR3 is CASSFPGNSYEQYF. CDR3 bases: TGCGCCAGCAGTTTTCCGGGGAACTCCTACGAGCAGTACTTC.

This CDR3 is CASSQSDLYSGELFF. CDR3 in DNA: TGTGCCAGCAGCCAGTCCGACCTTTACTCCGGGGAGCTGTTTTTT. The chain uses TRBV9 and TRBJ2-2; the D is unclear. Germline-derived CDR1 and CDR2 are SGDLS and YYNGEE. CDR3 length: 15 amino acids. Between the trimmed V and J ends, which lost 4 bases and 6 bases, there was a span of 16 bases.

V usage is TRBV9 and J usage is TRBJ2-2; D is ambiguous. The CDR3 has 15 residues. Germline-derived CDR1 and CDR2 are SGDLS and YYNGEE. V was pared by 3 bases and J by 3 bases, with 12 bases between. The CDR3 DNA follows: TGTGCCAGCAGCGCCCCCTCGTGGTACACCGGGGAGCTGTTTTTT. This gives the protein CASSAPSWYTGELFF.

This clone was observed a few times. The chain recombines TRBV18 with TRBJ2-7; 10 positions match TRBD1. V was pared by 6 bases and J by 5 bases, with 4 bases of the junction left unmatched. CDR1 KGHSH and CDR2 LQKENI come from the germline V gene. CDR3 length: 13 residues. The CDR3 DNA sequence: TGTGCCAGCTCCCGGGACAGGGGCAACGAGCAGTACTTC. Translating it yields CASSRDRGNEQYF. Complete variable domain (other parts from reference TRBV18 and TRBJ2-7): NAGVMQNPRHLVRRRGQEARLRCSPMKGHSHVYWYRQLPEEGLKFMVYLQKENIIDESGMPKERFSAEFPKEGPSILRIQQVVRGDSAAYFCASSRDRGNEQYFGPGTRLTVT.

This clone has more than one count but fewer than ten. The chain combines TRBV5-1 with TRBJ1-2; weak D call: TRBD1 (5 bases). Germline V lookup: CDR1 SGHRS, CDR2 YFSETQ. The CDR3 is 14 amino acids. V lost 3 bases, J lost 8 bases, and 17 bases lay in between. The CDR3 here is CASSSLGTERGYTF. The CDR3 nucleotides are TGCGCCAGCAGCTCCCTAGGGACGGAGCGGGGCTACACCTTC.

This clone was seen only a few times. V usage is TRBV11-2 and J usage is TRBJ1-3; D uncertain. Germline-derived CDR1 and CDR2 are SGHAT and FQNNGV. Trimming took off 0 bases at V and 7 bases at J, with 7 bases between the two ends. The CDR3 has 13 residues. This chain's CDR3 is CASSLDRGNTIYF. CDR3 coding DNA: TGTGCCAGCAGCTTAGATCGAGGGAACACCATATATTTT. The full variable domain, rest sourced from reference TRBV11-2 and TRBJ1-3, is EAGVAQSPRYKIIEKRQSVAFWCNPISGHATLYWYQQILGQGPKLLIQFQNNGVVDDSQLPKDRFSAERLKGVDSTLKIQPAKLEDSAVYLCASSLDRGNTIYFGEGSWLTVV.